Below are 18 T cell receptor beta chains sequenced from a single sample in a study of CXCR3-negative and CXCR3-positive naive CD8 T cells. The method, 5' RACE with UMI labels, was used to prepare the TRB cDNA libraries. TCRdb reprocessed the 5' RACE reads and reports one entry per CDR3 protein, with no DNA. This sample's table has 100,000 or so distinct CDR3 sequences. Sequencing input: naive CXCR3- CD8+ T cells from blood. Regarding subset: CD45RO-CCR7+CD27+CD95- naive CD8+ T cells lacking CXCR3 (TNR3-). These receptors originate from a human donor in good health. Some clones in this sample may be carry-over from other donors' samples.

J is TRBJ2-1 and V is TRBV7-6; the TCRdb D gene call, TRBD1, has no DNA to confirm it. This CDR3 is built from 15 residues. Germline V CDR1 and CDR2: SGHVS, FNYEAQ. CDR3 loop: CASSPSGGALNEQFF.

The chain recombines TRBV23-1 with TRBJ2-7; the D gene TCRdb calls, TRBD2, cannot be checked with no DNA. TRBV23-1 is designated an ORF whose function remains uncertain. The CDR3 length is 20 residues. This CDR3 is CASSLPRERGAGGSLYEQYF.

The V gene is TRBV7-9, the J gene TRBJ2-7; TCRdb names TRBD1, which stays unverified in the absence of DNA. Germline CDR1 is SEHNR and CDR2 is FQNEAQ (reference sequence). CDR3 length: 14 residues. The CDR3 sequence: CASDSSGETYEQYF.

The chain uses TRBV29-1 and TRBJ2-1; TCRdb's D gene call, TRBD1, goes unchecked for lack of DNA. The CDR3 has 15 residues. Germline V gene lookup returns CDR1 SQVTM and CDR2 ANQGSEA. This chain's CDR3 is CSVAGGTRVYNEQFF.

This chain uses TRBV20-1 with TRBJ2-7; TCRdb picks TRBD2, but there is no DNA to check that call. CDR1 and CDR2 (germline): DFQATT, SNEGSKA (reference sequence). The CDR3 has 14 amino acids. The CDR3 here is CSASRLAEAYEQYF.

CDR3: CASSSGQGLAIQYF. The rearrangement joins TRBV7-9 to TRBJ2-4; TCRdb lists TRBD1, though no DNA is available to test this call. The CDR3 sequence is 14 residues long. Looked up from germline, CDR1 is SEHNR and CDR2 is FQNEAQ (reference sequence).

This chain links TRBV28 with TRBJ2-1; absent DNA, TCRdb's TRBD2 call cannot be checked. Germline V lookup: CDR1 MDHEN, CDR2 SYDVKM. The CDR3 covers 13 residues. CDR3 sequence: CASSLTGSLEQFF. Combining the CDR3 with reference TRBV28 and TRBJ2-1 gives the whole variable domain DVKVTQSSRYLVKRTGEKVFLECVQDMDHENMFWYRQDPGLGLRLIYFSYDVKMKEKGDIPEGYSVSREKKERFSLILESASTNQTSMYLCASSLTGSLEQFFGPGTRLTVL.

This chain joins TRBV28 and TRBJ2-7; the TCRdb D gene call, TRBD1, has no DNA to confirm it. The CDR3 covers 13 residues. Germline loops: CDR1 MDHEN, CDR2 SYDVKM. CDR3 loop: CASSWDSTHEQYF.

The rearrangement joins TRBV30 to TRBJ1-2; there is no DNA to check the TCRdb D call of TRBD1. The CDR3 extends over 14 amino acids. Germline CDR1 GTSNPN, CDR2 SVGIG (reference sequence). CDR3 residues: CAWSTGTANYGYTF.

The chain uses TRBV13 and TRBJ1-2. The CDR3 has 14 amino acids. Germline V gene lookup returns CDR1 PRHDT and CDR2 FYEKMQ (reference sequence). This CDR3 is CASSLEGQLYGHTF.

The rearrangement uses TRBV4-2 and TRBJ2-7; no DNA is available, so the TRBD2 call from TCRdb remains unchecked. CDR1 is LGHNA, CDR2 YNFKEQ, per germline. This CDR3 region has 17 residues. CDR3: CASSPRGLAGGNYEQYF.

J is TRBJ2-5 and V is TRBV11-2; the D call of TRBD1 rests on TCRdb alone, since no DNA is present to check it. The CDR3 loop spans 16 amino acids. Germline values: CDR1 SGHAT, CDR2 FQNNGV. The CDR3 sequence: CASSPGEGILQETQYF.

The CDR3 sequence is CASSPHVAGGRGTQYF. The chain combines TRBV28 with TRBJ2-3; TCRdb's D call of TRBD2 is untestable without DNA. The germline V gene has CDR1 MDHEN and CDR2 SYDVKM. The CDR3 is 16 amino acids.

The V and J genes are TRBV4-3 and TRBJ2-7; lacking DNA, the TRBD1 call made by TCRdb goes unchecked. The CDR3 loop spans 15 amino acids. In germline, CDR1 is LGHNA, CDR2 YSLEER. CDR3 sequence reads: CASSQERTGGFEQYF.

The genes are TRBV7-9 and TRBJ2-7; the D gene TCRdb calls, TRBD1, cannot be checked with no DNA. The CDR3 length is 16 residues. CDR1 and CDR2 (germline): SEHNR, FQNEAQ (reference sequence). CDR3 loop: CASSPRGKGTGDEQYF.

The CDR3 spells CASSPGLAGGSSYNEQFF. V and J are TRBV5-1 and TRBJ2-1; TCRdb's D call of TRBD2 is untestable without DNA. CDR1 SGHRS and CDR2 YFSETQ come from the germline V gene. There are 18 residues in the CDR3. Based on the CDR3 plus reference TRBV5-1 and TRBJ2-1, the full variable domain is KAGVTQTPRYLIKTRGQQVTLSCSPISGHRSVSWYQQTPGQGLQFLFEYFSETQRNKGNFPGRFSGRQFSNSRSEMNVSTLELGDSALYLCASSPGLAGGSSYNEQFFGPGTRLTVL.

The gene calls are TRBV7-8 and TRBJ1-2; TCRdb's D call of TRBD1 is untestable without DNA. The CDR3 is 15 residues long. CDR1 and CDR2 (germline): SGHVS, FQNEAQ. The CDR3 sequence: CASSLTSGGAGGYTF. Full variable domain (missing parts from reference TRBV7-8 and TRBJ1-2): GAGVSQSPRYKVAKRGQDVALRCDPISGHVSLFWYQQALGQGPEFLTYFQNEAQLDKSGLPSDRFFAERPEGSVSTLKIQRTQQEDSAVYLCASSLTSGGAGGYTFGSGTRLTVV.

This sequence joins TRBV30 and TRBJ1-2; the TCRdb call, TRBD1, lacks DNA for checking. CDR1 is GTSNPN and CDR2 is SVGIG in the germline V gene (reference sequence). The CDR3 totals 13 residues. CDR3 sequence: CAWSTGTGLGYTF. Using reference TRBV30 and TRBJ1-2 for the parts outside the CDR3, the full variable domain is SQTIHQWPATLVQPVGSPLSLECTVEGTSNPNLYWYRQAAGRGLQLLFYSVGIGQISSEVPQNLSASRPQDRQFILSSKKLLLSDSGFYLCAWSTGTGLGYTFGSGTRLTVV.